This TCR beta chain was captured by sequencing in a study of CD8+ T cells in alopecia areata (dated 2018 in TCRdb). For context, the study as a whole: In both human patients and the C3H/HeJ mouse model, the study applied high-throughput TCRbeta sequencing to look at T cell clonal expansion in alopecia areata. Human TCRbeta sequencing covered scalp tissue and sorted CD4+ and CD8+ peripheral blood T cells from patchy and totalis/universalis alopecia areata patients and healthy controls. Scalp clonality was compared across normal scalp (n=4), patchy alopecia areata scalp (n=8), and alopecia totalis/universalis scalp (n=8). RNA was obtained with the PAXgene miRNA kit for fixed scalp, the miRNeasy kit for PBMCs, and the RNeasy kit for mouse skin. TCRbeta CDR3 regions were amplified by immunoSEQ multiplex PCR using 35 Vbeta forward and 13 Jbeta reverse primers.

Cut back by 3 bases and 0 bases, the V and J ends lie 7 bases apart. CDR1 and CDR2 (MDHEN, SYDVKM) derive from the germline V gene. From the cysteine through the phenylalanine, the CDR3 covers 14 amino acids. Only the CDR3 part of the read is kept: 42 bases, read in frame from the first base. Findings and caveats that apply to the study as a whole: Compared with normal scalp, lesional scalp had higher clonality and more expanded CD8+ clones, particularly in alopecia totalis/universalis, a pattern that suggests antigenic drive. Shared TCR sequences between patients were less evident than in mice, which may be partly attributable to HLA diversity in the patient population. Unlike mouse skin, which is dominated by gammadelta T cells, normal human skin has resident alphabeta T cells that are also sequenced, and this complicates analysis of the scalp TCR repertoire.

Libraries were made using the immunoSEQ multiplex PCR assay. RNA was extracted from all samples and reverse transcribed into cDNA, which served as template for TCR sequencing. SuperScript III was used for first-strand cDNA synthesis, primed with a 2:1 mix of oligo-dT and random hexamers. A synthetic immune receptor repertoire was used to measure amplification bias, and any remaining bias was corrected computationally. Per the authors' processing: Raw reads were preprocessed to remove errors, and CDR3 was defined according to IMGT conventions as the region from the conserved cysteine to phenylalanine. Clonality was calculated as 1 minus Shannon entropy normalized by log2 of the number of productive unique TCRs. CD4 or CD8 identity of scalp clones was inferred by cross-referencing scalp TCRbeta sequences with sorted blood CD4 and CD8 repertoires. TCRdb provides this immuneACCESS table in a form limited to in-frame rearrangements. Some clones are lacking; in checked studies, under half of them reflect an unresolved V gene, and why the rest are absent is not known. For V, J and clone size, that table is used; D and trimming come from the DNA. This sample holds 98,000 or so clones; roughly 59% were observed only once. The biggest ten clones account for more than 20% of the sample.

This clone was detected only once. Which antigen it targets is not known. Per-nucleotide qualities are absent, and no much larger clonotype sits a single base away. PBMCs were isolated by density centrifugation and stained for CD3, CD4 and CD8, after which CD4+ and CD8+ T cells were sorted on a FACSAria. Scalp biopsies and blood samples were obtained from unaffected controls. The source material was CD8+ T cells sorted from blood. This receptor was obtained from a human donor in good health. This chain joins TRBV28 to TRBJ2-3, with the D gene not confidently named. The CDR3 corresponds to CASSFTSSTDTQYF. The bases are TGTGCCAGCAGTTTTACCAGTAGCACAGATACGCAGTATTTT.